This entry is about one TCR beta chain. J was trimmed by 9 bases and V by 5 bases; bases with no gene match: 7. The germline gives CDR1 LGHDT, CDR2 YNNKEL (reference sequence). This CDR3 region has 12 residues. Study processing details: Amplification with reference gene primers provided the estimates of nucleated cell counts. The repertoire was sequenced with immunoSEQ multiplex PCR; TCRdb's copy has only in-frame clones and lacks some. The V and J calls and clone size are taken from that table; D and trimming were inferred from the DNA. This table has 200,000 to 250,000 clones, around nine tenths appearing once. These data come from a study of blood T cell repertoires in COVID-19. Study-wide context: There were acute and convalescent COVID-19 samples, and they came from the United States, Italy and Spain. The cDNA or gDNA used as material had been derived from T cells, B-cell-depleted T cells, or PBMCs.

Patients in Seattle were enrolled during active infection, then followed longitudinally. This sequence was found in a man aged 55 to 70 with COVID-19, enrolled during active disease. Sequenced: peripheral blood. V usage is TRBV3-1 (or the pseudogene TRBV3-2) and J usage is TRBJ2-7, with 7 bases aligning to TRBD1. The CDR3 reads CASSKTGAGQYF. The CDR3 DNA reads TGTGCCAGCAGCAAAACAGGGGCAGGGCAGTACTTC.